The rows below give T cell receptor beta chains drawn from one sample of a study of OX40 agonist ivuxolimab in advanced cancers. The data were produced by immunoSEQ multiplex PCR, yet TCRdb's version contains in-frame clones alone and is incomplete. The sample has approximately 70,000 clones, 92% seen once. Sample: CD4+ or CD8+ T cells sorted from blood, taken in a trial of the OX40 agonist ivuxolimab. These TCRs come from an adult with an advanced solid tumor such as melanoma, head and neck, liver or kidney cancer. CDR3s include the opening cysteine and the closing phenylalanine or tryptophan. D genes are given only for firm matches. Rows give clone size only sometimes, using once, few, many, or a class for an expanded clone.

V	D	size	J	DNA	CDR3
TRBV6-6	NA	NA	TRBJ1-1	TGTGCCAGCAACATCGGGCAGACCATGAACACTGAAGCTTTCTTT	CASNIGQTMNTEAFF
TRBV30	TRBD2	NA	TRBJ2-7	TGTGCCGGGGGACTAGCCAGGGACGAGCAGTACTTC	CAGGLARDEQYF
TRBV7-7	TRBD1	once	TRBJ2-5	TGTGCCAGCAGCCTAACAGGGGTTCAGGAGACCCAGTACTTC	CASSLTGVQETQYF
TRBV18	NA	few	TRBJ1-5	TGTGCCAGCTCAATGACAACCTCTAGCAATCAGCCCCAGCATTTT	CASSMTTSSNQPQHF
TRBV7-2	TRBD2	NA	TRBJ2-7	TGTGCCACCCTGGTAGCGGGAGGGTACGAGCAGTACTTC	CATLVAGGYEQYF
TRBV5-6	TRBD1	NA	TRBJ1-4	TGTGCCAGCAGCACTGACAGGGGAAATAATGAAAAACTGTTTTTT	CASSTDRGNNEKLFF
TRBV19	TRBD1	NA	TRBJ2-7	TGTGCCAGTAGTATAGGCGACAGGGCCTACGAGCAGTACTTC	CASSIGDRAYEQYF
TRBV19	TRBD2	NA	TRBJ2-3	TGTGCCAGTACGTTTAGCGGGAGAAGTGGAGATACGCAGTATTTT	CASTFSGRSGDTQYF
TRBV6-1	TRBD1	NA	TRBJ1-4	TGTGCCAGCAGTGGAAACGGACAGGGGCTTTTTCGTGAAAAACTGTTTTTT	CASSGNGQGLFREKLFF
TRBV5-1	NA	NA	TRBJ2-1	TGCGCCAGCAGCTTGGGGCCCATTGGGAGCACCGGTGGCGAGCAGTTCTTC	CASSLGPIGSTGGEQFF
TRBV30	NA	NA	TRBJ1-2	TGTGCCTGGACAGGGGTGACAGGCTTCTATGGCTACACCTTC	CAWTGVTGFYGYTF
TRBV5-1	NA	NA	TRBJ1-6	TGCGCCAGCAGCTTACGGGGTGCTAATTCACCCCTCCACTTT	CASSLRGANSPLHF
TRBV7-9	NA	few	TRBJ2-7	TGTGCCAGCAGCCCCGGGACCGTCTCCTACGAGCAGTACTTC	CASSPGTVSYEQYF
TRBV7-2	NA	NA	TRBJ1-5	TGTGCCAGCAGCTCGCAGGGGATTAATCAGCCCCAGCATTTT	CASSSQGINQPQHF
TRBV11-2	NA	NA	TRBJ1-2	TGTGCCAGCAGCTTTGGGACGGGTGGCTACACCTTC	CASSFGTGGYTF
TRBV7-9	NA	once	TRBJ1-5	TGTGCCAGCAGCCAAGGGGTCGCGACGAGGAGGTATCAGCCCCAGCATTTT	CASSQGVATRRYQPQHF
TRBV19	TRBD2	NA	TRBJ2-3	TGTGCCAGTAGTATCCAAACGGGAGGGAGCACAGATACGCAGTATTTT	CASSIQTGGSTDTQYF
TRBV19	NA	once	TRBJ1-1	TGTGCCAGTACCCTACGGCGGATGAACACTGAAGCTTTCTTT	CASTLRRMNTEAFF
TRBV10-3	TRBD1	NA	TRBJ1-5	TGTGCCATCAGCAGACAGGGCGATCAGCCCCAGCATTTT	CAISRQGDQPQHF
TRBV18	NA	NA	TRBJ2-1	TGTGCCAGCTCATCTAACACCTACAATGAGCAGTTCTTC	CASSSNTYNEQFF
TRBV11-3	NA	few	TRBJ2-1	TGTGCCAGCAGCCTTAGCCCAATTTCCAATGAGCAGTTCTTC	CASSLSPISNEQFF
TRBV14	NA	NA	TRBJ1-3	TGTGCCAGCAGCCAAGACTTAGTTTCTGGAAACACCATATATTTT	CASSQDLVSGNTIYF
TRBV6-6	NA	NA	TRBJ2-3	TGTGCCAGCAGGTCCGAGGGGGATAGCACAGATACGCAGTATTTT	CASRSEGDSTDTQYF
TRBV5-4	TRBD2	NA	TRBJ2-1	TGTGCCAGCAGCACGGATATTAGCGGGGAGCAGTTCTTC	CASSTDISGEQFF
TRBV25-1	NA	NA	TRBJ2-1	TGTGCCAGCAGTGAGATGAGAGCTGACTCCTACAATGAGCAGTTCTTC	CASSEMRADSYNEQFF
TRBV28	TRBD2	NA	TRBJ2-7	TGTGCCAGCAGTTTAACTAGCGGGATGGTCGCCGAGCAGTACTTC	CASSLTSGMVAEQYF
TRBV18	TRBD2	NA	TRBJ2-1	TGTGCCAGCTCACCACTACACGGGGGGGGCAATGAGCAGTTCTTC	CASSPLHGGGNEQFF
TRBV27	TRBD1	NA	TRBJ1-1	TGTGCCAGCAGTCCTGGGACAGAAACTGAAGCTTTCTTT	CASSPGTETEAFF
TRBV27	NA	NA	TRBJ1-2	TGTGCCAGCAGTTCCCGGAGACAGGCCCCACGTCTAGGCTACACCTTC	CASSSRRQAPRLGYTF
TRBV27	NA	once	TRBJ1-2	TGTGCCAGCAGGTACCGGGACCGCGGGGGCTACACCTTC	CASRYRDRGGYTF
TRBV19	NA	few	TRBJ2-6	TGTGCCAGTACCCCCCCAATAAACTCTGGGGCCAACGTCCTGACTTTC	CASTPPINSGANVLTF
TRBV11-3	TRBD1	NA	TRBJ1-4	TGTGCCAGCAGCTCACGGACAGGCGACAAAGAAAAACTGTTTTTT	CASSSRTGDKEKLFF
TRBV20-1	NA	NA	TRBJ2-5	TGCAGTGGGGGGGTCCAAGAGACCCAGTACTTC	CSGGVQETQYF
TRBV20-1	NA	NA	TRBJ1-1	TGCAGCCCCAAGGGTGGTCCTGAAGCTTTCTTT	CSPKGGPEAFF
TRBV29-1	NA	few	TRBJ1-1	TGCAGCGTTGAGGGGAACACTGAAGCTTTCTTT	CSVEGNTEAFF
TRBV30	NA	NA	TRBJ1-1	TGTGCCTGGCACCTCTCGTCCTTACCTAGAACTGAAGCTTTCTTT	CAWHLSSLPRTEAFF